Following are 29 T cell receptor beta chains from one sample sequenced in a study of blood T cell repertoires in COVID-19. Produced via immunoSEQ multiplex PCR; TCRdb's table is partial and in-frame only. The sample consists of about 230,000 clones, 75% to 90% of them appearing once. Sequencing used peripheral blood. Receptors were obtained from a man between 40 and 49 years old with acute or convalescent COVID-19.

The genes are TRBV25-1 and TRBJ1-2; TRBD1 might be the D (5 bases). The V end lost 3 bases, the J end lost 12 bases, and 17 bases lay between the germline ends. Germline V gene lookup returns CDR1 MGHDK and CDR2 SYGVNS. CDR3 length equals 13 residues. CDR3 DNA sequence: TGTGCCAGCAGTGATAGGAGGGGTTCAGGTGACACCTTC. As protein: CASSDRRGSGDTF.

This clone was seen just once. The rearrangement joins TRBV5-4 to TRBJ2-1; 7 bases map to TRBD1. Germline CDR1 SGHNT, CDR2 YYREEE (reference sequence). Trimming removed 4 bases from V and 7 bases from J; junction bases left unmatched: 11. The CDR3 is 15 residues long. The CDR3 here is CASSLQGPGQNEQFF. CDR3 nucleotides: TGTGCCAGCAGCCTACAGGGGCCCGGACAGAATGAGCAGTTCTTC.

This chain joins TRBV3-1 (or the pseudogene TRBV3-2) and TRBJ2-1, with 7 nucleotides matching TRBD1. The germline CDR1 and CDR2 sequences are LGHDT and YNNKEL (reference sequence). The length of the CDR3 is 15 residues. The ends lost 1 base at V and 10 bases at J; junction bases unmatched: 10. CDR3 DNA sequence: TGTGCCAGCAGCCAAGGTCCGGGGACAGTTATGGAGCAGTTCTTC. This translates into CASSQGPGTVMEQFF.

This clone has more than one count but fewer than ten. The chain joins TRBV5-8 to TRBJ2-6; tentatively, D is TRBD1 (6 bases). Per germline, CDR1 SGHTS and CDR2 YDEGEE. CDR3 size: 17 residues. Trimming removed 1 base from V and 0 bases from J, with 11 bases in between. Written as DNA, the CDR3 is TGTGCCAGCAGCTTGTTTCTGGGACACTCTGGGGCCAACGTCCTGACTTTC. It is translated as CASSLFLGHSGANVLTF.

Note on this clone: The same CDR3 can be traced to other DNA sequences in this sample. In DNA form, the CDR3 reads TGTGCCAGTACCCGGGGGGGCTCTGGAAACACCATATATTTT. It is translated as CASTRGGSGNTIYF. The V gene is TRBV19, the J gene TRBJ1-3, with TRBD1 as a possible D gene (5 bases). There are 14 residues in the CDR3. CDR1 and CDR2 from the germline V gene are LNHDA and SQIVND (reference sequence). The V end lost 7 bases, the J end lost 0 bases, and 10 bases lay between the germline ends.

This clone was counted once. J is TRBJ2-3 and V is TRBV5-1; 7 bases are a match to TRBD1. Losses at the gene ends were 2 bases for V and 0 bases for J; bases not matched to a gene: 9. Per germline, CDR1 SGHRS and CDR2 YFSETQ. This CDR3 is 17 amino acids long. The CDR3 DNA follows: TGCGCCAGCAGCTTCTTACAGGGGAGATTTAGCACAGATACGCAGTATTTT. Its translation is CASSFLQGRFSTDTQYF.

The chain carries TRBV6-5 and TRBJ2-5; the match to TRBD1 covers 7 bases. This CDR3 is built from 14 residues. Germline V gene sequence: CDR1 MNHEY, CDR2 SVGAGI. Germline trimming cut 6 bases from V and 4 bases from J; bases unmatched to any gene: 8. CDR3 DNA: TGTGCCAGCAGCGACCGGGACAGTGGAGAGACCCAGTACTTC. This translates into CASSDRDSGETQYF.

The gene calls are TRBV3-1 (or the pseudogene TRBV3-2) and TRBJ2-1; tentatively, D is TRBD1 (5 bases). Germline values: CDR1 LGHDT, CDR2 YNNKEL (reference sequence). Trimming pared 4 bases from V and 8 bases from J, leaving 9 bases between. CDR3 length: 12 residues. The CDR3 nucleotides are TGTGCCAGCAGCCGTCTAGGGGATGAGCAGTTCTTC. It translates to CASSRLGDEQFF.

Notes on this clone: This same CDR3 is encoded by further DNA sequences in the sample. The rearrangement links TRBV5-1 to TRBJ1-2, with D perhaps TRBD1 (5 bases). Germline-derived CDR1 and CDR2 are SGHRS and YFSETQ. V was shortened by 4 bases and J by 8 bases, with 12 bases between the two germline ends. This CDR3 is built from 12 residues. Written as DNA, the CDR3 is TGCGCCAGCAGCCCCTCGGGGGACGGCTACACCTTC. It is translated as CASSPSGDGYTF.

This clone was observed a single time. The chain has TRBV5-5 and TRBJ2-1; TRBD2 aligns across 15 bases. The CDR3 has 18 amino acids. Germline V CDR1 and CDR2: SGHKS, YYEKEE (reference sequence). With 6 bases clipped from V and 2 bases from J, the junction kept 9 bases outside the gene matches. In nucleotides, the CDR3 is TGTGCCAGCACCACGGGACTAGCGGGAGGAGGGGCCTACAATGAGCAGTTCTTC. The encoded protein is CASTTGLAGGGAYNEQFF.

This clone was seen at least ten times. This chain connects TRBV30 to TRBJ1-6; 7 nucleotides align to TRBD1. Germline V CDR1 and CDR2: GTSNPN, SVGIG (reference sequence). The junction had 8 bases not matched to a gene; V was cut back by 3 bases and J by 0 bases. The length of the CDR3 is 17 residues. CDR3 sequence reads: CAWSLRGAYSYNSPLHF. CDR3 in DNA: TGTGCCTGGAGCCTCAGGGGGGCATACTCCTATAATTCACCCCTCCACTTT.

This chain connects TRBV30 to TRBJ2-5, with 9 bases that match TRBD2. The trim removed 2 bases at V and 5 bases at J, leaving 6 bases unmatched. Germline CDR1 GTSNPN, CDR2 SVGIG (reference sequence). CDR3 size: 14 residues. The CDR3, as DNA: TGTGCCTGGAGTCGGCGGGAGGGCAGCGAGACCCAGTACTTC. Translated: CAWSRREGSETQYF.

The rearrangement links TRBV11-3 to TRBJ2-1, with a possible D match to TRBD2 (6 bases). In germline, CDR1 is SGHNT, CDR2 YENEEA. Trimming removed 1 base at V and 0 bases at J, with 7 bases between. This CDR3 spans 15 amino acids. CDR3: CASSLGGNSYNEQFF. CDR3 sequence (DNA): TGTGCCAGCAGCTTAGGCGGGAACTCCTACAATGAGCAGTTCTTC.

The CDR3 region has the DNA TGTGCCAGTACTAGAGGGACTCACCAAGAGACCCAGTACTTC. It encodes CASTRGTHQETQYF. The chain joins TRBV2 to TRBJ2-5; D possibly corresponds to TRBD2 (6 bases). CDR1 is SNHLY, CDR2 FYNNEI, per germline. The CDR3 contains 14 residues. V was pared by 9 bases and J by 0 bases, with 14 bases between.

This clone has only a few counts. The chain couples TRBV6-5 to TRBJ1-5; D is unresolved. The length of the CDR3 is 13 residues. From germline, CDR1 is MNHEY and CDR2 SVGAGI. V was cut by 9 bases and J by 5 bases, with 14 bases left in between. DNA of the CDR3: TGTGCCAGTGTCTACGACGGGTATCAGCCCCAGCATTTT. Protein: CASVYDGYQPQHF.

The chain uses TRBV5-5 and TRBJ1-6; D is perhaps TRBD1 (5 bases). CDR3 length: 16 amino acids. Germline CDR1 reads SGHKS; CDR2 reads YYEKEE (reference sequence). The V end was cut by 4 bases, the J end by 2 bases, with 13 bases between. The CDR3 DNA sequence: TGTGCCAGCAGCGGGGGGGGTAGCCCCTATAATTCACCCCTCCACTTT. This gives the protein CASSGGGSPYNSPLHF.

This chain's CDR3 is CSVEGLAGVSIEQYF. CDR3 DNA sequence: TGCAGCGTTGAGGGGCTAGCGGGAGTGTCTATCGAGCAGTACTTC. The chain links TRBV29-1 to TRBJ2-7, with 10 bases matching TRBD2. With V trimmed by 3 bases and J by 6 bases, 11 bases remained unmatched. This CDR3 contains 15 residues. Germline CDR1 SQVTM, CDR2 ANQGSEA.

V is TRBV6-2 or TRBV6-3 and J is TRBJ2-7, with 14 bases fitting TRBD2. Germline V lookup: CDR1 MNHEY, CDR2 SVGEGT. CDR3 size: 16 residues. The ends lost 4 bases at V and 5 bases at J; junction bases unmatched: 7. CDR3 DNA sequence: TGTGCCAGCAGTTCCCGACTAGCGGGAGGGCCAAACGAGCAGTACTTC. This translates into CASSSRLAGGPNEQYF.

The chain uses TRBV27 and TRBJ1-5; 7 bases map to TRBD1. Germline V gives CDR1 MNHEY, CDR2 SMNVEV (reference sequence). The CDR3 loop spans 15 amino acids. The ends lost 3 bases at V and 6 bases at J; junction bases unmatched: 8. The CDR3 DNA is TGTGCCAGCAGTTTTTCAGGGGGGCAGGGTCAGCCCCAGCATTTT. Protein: CASSFSGGQGQPQHF.

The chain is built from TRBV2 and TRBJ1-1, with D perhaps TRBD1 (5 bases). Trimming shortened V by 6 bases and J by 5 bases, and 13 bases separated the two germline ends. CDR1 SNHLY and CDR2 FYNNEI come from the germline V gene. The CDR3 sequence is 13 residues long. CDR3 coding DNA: TGTGCCAGCAGATGGGGGACTGGGACTGAAGCTTTCTTT. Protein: CASRWGTGTEAFF.

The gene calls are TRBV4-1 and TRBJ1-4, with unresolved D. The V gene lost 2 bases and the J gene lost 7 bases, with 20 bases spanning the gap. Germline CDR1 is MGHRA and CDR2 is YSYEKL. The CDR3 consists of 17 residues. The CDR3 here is CASSQWGGGSGFEKLFF. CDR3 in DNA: TGCGCCAGCAGCCAATGGGGAGGCGGGTCGGGTTTTGAAAAACTGTTTTTT.

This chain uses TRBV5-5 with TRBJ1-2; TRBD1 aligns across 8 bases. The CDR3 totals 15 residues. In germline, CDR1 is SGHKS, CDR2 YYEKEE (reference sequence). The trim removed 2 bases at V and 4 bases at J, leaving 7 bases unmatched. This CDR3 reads CASSFGQGDGYGYTF. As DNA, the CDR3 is TGTGCCAGCAGCTTCGGACAGGGTGACGGCTATGGCTACACCTTC.

The CDR3 protein is CASSLLGPLSNEKLFF. The CDR3 region has the DNA TGTGCCAGCAGCTTACTGGGGCCGCTCTCAAATGAAAAACTGTTTTTT. The rearrangement joins TRBV11-2 to TRBJ1-4; weak D call: TRBD1 (5 bases). Germline V gives CDR1 SGHAT, CDR2 FQNNGV. This CDR3 has 16 residues. V was clipped by 2 bases and J by 5 bases, with 15 bases between them. The whole variable domain, remainder taken from reference TRBV11-2 and TRBJ1-4, is EAGVAQSPRYKIIEKRQSVAFWCNPISGHATLYWYQQILGQGPKLLIQFQNNGVVDDSQLPKDRFSAERLKGVDSTLKIQPAKLEDSAVYLCASSLLGPLSNEKLFFGSGTQLSVL.

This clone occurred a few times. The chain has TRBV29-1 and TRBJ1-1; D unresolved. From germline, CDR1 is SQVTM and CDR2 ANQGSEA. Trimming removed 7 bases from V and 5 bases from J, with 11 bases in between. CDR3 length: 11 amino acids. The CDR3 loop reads CSAPIRTEAFF. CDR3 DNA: TGCAGCGCCCCGATCAGGACTGAAGCTTTCTTT.

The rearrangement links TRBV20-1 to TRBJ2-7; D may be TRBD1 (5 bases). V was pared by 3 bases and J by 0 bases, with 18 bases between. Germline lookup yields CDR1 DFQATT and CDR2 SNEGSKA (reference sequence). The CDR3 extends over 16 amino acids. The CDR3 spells CSASFDSFEYSYEQYF. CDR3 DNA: TGCAGTGCTAGTTTCGACAGCTTCGAATACTCCTACGAGCAGTACTTC.

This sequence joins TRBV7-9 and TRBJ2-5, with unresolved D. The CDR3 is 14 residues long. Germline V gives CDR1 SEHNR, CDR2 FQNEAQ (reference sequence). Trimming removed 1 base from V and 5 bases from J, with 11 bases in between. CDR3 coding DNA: TGTGCCAGCAGCTTAGGCGGCTCCGGGGAGACCCAGTACTTC. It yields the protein CASSLGGSGETQYF. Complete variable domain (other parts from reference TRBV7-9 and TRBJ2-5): DTGVSQNPRHKITKRGQNVTFRCDPISEHNRLYWYRQTLGQGPEFLTYFQNEAQLEKSRLLSDRFSAERPKGSFSTLEIQRTEQGDSAMYLCASSLGGSGETQYFGPGTRLLVL.

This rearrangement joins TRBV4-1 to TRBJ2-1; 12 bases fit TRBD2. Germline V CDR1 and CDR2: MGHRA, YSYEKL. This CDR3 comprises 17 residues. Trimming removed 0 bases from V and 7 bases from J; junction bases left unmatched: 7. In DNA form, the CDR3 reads TGCGCCAGCAGCCAAGATTTCCCGGGACTAGCGGGTAATGAGCAGTTCTTC. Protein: CASSQDFPGLAGNEQFF.

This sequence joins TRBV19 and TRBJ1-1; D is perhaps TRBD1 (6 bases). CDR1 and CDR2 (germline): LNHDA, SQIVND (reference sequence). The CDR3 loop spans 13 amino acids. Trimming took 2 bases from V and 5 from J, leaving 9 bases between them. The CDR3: CASSIYRETEAFF. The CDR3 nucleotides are TGTGCCAGTAGTATATACAGGGAAACTGAAGCTTTCTTT.

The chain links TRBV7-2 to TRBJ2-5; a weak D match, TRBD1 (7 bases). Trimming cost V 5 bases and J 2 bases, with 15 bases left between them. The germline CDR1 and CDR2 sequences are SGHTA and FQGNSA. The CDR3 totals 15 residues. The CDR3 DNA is TGTGCCAGCAGCCAGCCGACAGGGAGGCAAGAGACCCAGTACTTC. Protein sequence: CASSQPTGRQETQYF.